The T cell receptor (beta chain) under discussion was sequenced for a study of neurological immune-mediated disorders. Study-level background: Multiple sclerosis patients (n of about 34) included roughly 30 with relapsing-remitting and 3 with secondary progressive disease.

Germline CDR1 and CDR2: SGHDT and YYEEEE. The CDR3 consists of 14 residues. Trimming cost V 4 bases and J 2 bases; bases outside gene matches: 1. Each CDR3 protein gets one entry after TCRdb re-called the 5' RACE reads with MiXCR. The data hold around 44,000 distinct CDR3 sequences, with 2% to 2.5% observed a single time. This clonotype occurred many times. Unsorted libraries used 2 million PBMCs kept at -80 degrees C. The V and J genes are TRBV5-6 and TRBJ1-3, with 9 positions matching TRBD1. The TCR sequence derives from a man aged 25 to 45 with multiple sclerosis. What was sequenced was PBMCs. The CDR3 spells CASSRDRAGNTIYF. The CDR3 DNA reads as TGTGCCAGCAGCCGGGACAGGGCTGGAAACACCATATATTTT. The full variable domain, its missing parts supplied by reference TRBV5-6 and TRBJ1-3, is DAGVTQSPTHLIKTRGQQVTLRCSPKSGHDTVSWYQQALGQGPQFIFQYYEEEERQRGNFPDRFSGHQFPNYSSELNVNALLLGDSALYLCASSRDRAGNTIYFGEGSWLTVV.